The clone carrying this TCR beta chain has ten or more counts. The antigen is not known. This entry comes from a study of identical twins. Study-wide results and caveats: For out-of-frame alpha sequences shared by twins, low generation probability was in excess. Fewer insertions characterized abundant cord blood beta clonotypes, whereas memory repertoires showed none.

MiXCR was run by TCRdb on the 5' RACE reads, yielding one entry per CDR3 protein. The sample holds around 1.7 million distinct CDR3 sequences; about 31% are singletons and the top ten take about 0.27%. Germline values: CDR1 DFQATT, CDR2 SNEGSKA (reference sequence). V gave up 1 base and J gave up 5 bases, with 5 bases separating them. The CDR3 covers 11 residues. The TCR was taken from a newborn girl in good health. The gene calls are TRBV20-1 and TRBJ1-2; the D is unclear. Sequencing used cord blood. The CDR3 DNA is TGCAGTGCTAGAGTGGGTTATGGCTACACCTTC. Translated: CSARVGYGYTF.